A selection of T cell receptor beta chains follows, all from one sample in a study of cytomegalovirus exposure and HLA in healthy donors. Method: immunoSEQ multiplex PCR; TCRdb's copy keeps in-frame clones and lacks some. Among about 160,000 clones listed, around nine tenths were seen once. The specimen was PBMCs. Receptors were obtained from a young woman in good health and CMV-seropositive. CDR3s include the opening cysteine and the closing phenylalanine or tryptophan. Each record gives: D gene, V gene, clone size, J gene, CDR3 DNA, CDR3 protein. D genes are given only for firm matches. Clone size, where shown, is once, few, many, or a class for clones that have expanded.

D gene: NA; V gene: TRBV7-6; clone size: NA; J gene: TRBJ2-1; CDR3 DNA: TGTGCCAGCAGCCCGTTTAGCGGAGGTCCCTACAATGAGCAGTTCTTC; CDR3 protein: CASSPFSGGPYNEQFF
D gene: NA; V gene: TRBV7-9; clone size: NA; J gene: TRBJ1-1; CDR3 DNA: TGTGCCAGCAGCTTAGGGACAGTGAACACTGAAGCTTTCTTT; CDR3 protein: CASSLGTVNTEAFF
D gene: TRBD2; V gene: TRBV4-3; clone size: NA; J gene: TRBJ2-7; CDR3 DNA: TGCGCCAGCAGCCAAGATCGTCTAGCGGGAGTCGAGCAGTACTTC; CDR3 protein: CASSQDRLAGVEQYF
D gene: NA; V gene: TRBV6-1; clone size: NA; J gene: TRBJ2-7; CDR3 DNA: TGTGCCAGCAGTCGGGACACCATCTCCTACGAGCAGTACTTC; CDR3 protein: CASSRDTISYEQYF
D gene: NA; V gene: TRBV27; clone size: medium-sized; J gene: TRBJ2-1; CDR3 DNA: TGTGCCAGCAGTTCGCTCGGACTGGGGAGCAGCTCCTACAATGAGCAGTTCTTC; CDR3 protein: CASSSLGLGSSSYNEQFF
D gene: TRBD2; V gene: TRBV7-9; clone size: NA; J gene: TRBJ2-7; CDR3 DNA: TGTGCCAGCAGCTACTCCTCGACTAGCGGGAGCCCCGAGCAGTACTTC; CDR3 protein: CASSYSSTSGSPEQYF
D gene: TRBD2; V gene: TRBV6-1; clone size: once; J gene: TRBJ2-1; CDR3 DNA: TGTGCCAGCAGTGAATTAGCGGGAGGGCCCTACAATGAGCAGTTCTTC; CDR3 protein: CASSELAGGPYNEQFF
D gene: NA; V gene: TRBV4-3; clone size: once; J gene: TRBJ1-4; CDR3 DNA: TGCGCCAGCAGCCAGGAGAGACAGATAAATGAAAAACTGTTTTTT; CDR3 protein: CASSQERQINEKLFF
D gene: TRBD2; V gene: TRBV7-3; clone size: NA; J gene: TRBJ2-7; CDR3 DNA: TGTGCCAGCAGCTTAATAGCGGGAGGGAACGAGCAGTACTTC; CDR3 protein: CASSLIAGGNEQYF
D gene: NA; V gene: TRBV9; clone size: NA; J gene: TRBJ2-7; CDR3 DNA: TGTGCCAGCAGCGCGAGCTCACTATCCTACGAGCAGTACTTC; CDR3 protein: CASSASSLSYEQYF
D gene: NA; V gene: TRBV11-2; clone size: once; J gene: TRBJ1-4; CDR3 DNA: TGTGCCAGCAGCTTAGATCGGGGGTTGCGAGAAAAACTGTTTTTT; CDR3 protein: CASSLDRGLREKLFF
D gene: NA; V gene: TRBV5-6; clone size: NA; J gene: TRBJ2-1; CDR3 DNA: TGTGCCAGCAGCCGGAGTGCGAATGAGCAGTTCTTC; CDR3 protein: CASSRSANEQFF
D gene: TRBD2; V gene: TRBV29-1; clone size: NA; J gene: TRBJ2-7; CDR3 DNA: TGCAGCGCAACGGGACTAGCGGGGGCAGAGGTAGGGCAGTACTTC; CDR3 protein: CSATGLAGAEVGQYF
D gene: NA; V gene: TRBV6-5; clone size: NA; J gene: TRBJ1-2; CDR3 DNA: TGTGCCAGCAGTTTTGATCGGGGGGTTAACTATGGCTACACCTTC; CDR3 protein: CASSFDRGVNYGYTF
D gene: NA; V gene: TRBV6-1; clone size: NA; J gene: TRBJ1-1; CDR3 DNA: TGTGCCAGCAGTGAAGTGCTCAGGCCTTTCACTGAAGCTTTCTTT; CDR3 protein: CASSEVLRPFTEAFF
D gene: TRBD2; V gene: TRBV28; clone size: NA; J gene: TRBJ2-3; CDR3 DNA: TGTGCCAGCAGTCCCTTAGCGGGAGGGTCCACAGATACGCAGTATTTT; CDR3 protein: CASSPLAGGSTDTQYF
D gene: NA; V gene: TRBV29-1; clone size: NA; J gene: TRBJ1-1; CDR3 DNA: TGCAGCGTCCGACAGGCTCCTATGAACACTGAAGCTTTCTTT; CDR3 protein: CSVRQAPMNTEAFF
D gene: NA; V gene: TRBV6-5; clone size: once; J gene: TRBJ2-7; CDR3 DNA: TGTGCCAGCAGTTACTCGATGTCCAGGGTATACGAGCAGTACTTC; CDR3 protein: CASSYSMSRVYEQYF
D gene: TRBD1; V gene: TRBV10-1; clone size: NA; J gene: TRBJ2-5; CDR3 DNA: TGCGCCAGCAGTGCCGGGACAGGGGAATTTCAGACCCAGTACTTC; CDR3 protein: CASSAGTGEFQTQYF
D gene: TRBD1; V gene: TRBV6-6; clone size: NA; J gene: TRBJ2-1; CDR3 DNA: TGTGCCAGCACCCTTTCCGGGACAGGGATCAATGAGCAGTTCTTC; CDR3 protein: CASTLSGTGINEQFF
D gene: NA; V gene: TRBV11-1; clone size: NA; J gene: TRBJ2-7; CDR3 DNA: TGTGCCAGCAGCGTACAGGGCTACGAGCAGTACTTC; CDR3 protein: CASSVQGYEQYF
D gene: TRBD2; V gene: TRBV7-2; clone size: NA; J gene: TRBJ2-1; CDR3 DNA: TGTGCCAGCAGCTTAGCCGCTAGCGGGAGGGGAGGGAATGAGCAGTTCTTC; CDR3 protein: CASSLAASGRGGNEQFF
D gene: TRBD2; V gene: TRBV7-6; clone size: NA; J gene: TRBJ2-1; CDR3 DNA: TGTGCCAGCAGCTTAGCTCCCTCGCTAGCGGGAGAGTACAATGAGCAGTTCTTC; CDR3 protein: CASSLAPSLAGEYNEQFF
D gene: NA; V gene: TRBV5-4; clone size: NA; J gene: TRBJ2-4; CDR3 DNA: TGTGCCAGCAGCTTGATGGATGCACGGGATCAAAACATTCAGTACTTC; CDR3 protein: CASSLMDARDQNIQYF
D gene: NA; V gene: TRBV18; clone size: few; J gene: TRBJ2-2; CDR3 DNA: TGTGCCAGCTCACCACCGAGTTTTGGCGGGACGGGGACCGGGGAGCTGTTTTTT; CDR3 protein: CASSPPSFGGTGTGELFF
D gene: NA; V gene: TRBV27; clone size: once; J gene: TRBJ2-7; CDR3 DNA: TGTGCCAGCAGTTCCTCTGTGTGGGCCAGCTCCTACGAGCAGTACTTC; CDR3 protein: CASSSSVWASSYEQYF
D gene: NA; V gene: TRBV7-9; clone size: NA; J gene: TRBJ2-1; CDR3 DNA: TGTGCCAGCAGCTTAGGCCTAAGCAACAATGAGCAGTTCTTC; CDR3 protein: CASSLGLSNNEQFF
D gene: TRBD2; V gene: TRBV7-3; clone size: once; J gene: TRBJ2-7; CDR3 DNA: TGTGCCAGCAGCTCCTCCGGGACTAGCTACGAGCAGTACTTC; CDR3 protein: CASSSSGTSYEQYF
D gene: TRBD1; V gene: TRBV30; clone size: NA; J gene: TRBJ2-7; CDR3 DNA: TGTGCCTGGAGGAGGGGTGGACAGGGAATCTACGAGCAGTACTTC; CDR3 protein: CAWRRGGQGIYEQYF
D gene: NA; V gene: TRBV5-4; clone size: NA; J gene: TRBJ1-2; CDR3 DNA: TGTGCCAGCACCCGCCCCGGGGACTATGGCTACACCTTC; CDR3 protein: CASTRPGDYGYTF
D gene: TRBD1; V gene: TRBV7-7; clone size: NA; J gene: TRBJ1-4; CDR3 DNA: TGTGCTAGCAGCTATCTTACAGGGGGGCGAGAAAAACTGTTTTTT; CDR3 protein: CASSYLTGGREKLFF
D gene: NA; V gene: TRBV25-1; clone size: NA; J gene: TRBJ2-7; CDR3 DNA: TGTGCCAGCAACCCAGGGGCCTCGGGGGAGCAGTACTTC; CDR3 protein: CASNPGASGEQYF